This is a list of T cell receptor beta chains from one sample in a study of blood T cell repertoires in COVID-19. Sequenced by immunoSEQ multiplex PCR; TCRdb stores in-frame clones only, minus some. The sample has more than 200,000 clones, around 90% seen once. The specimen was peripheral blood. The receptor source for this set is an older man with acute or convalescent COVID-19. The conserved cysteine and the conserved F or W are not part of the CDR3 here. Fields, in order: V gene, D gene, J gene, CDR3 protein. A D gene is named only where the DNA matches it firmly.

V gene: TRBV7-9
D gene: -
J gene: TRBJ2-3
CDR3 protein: ASSFMNRGLDTQY

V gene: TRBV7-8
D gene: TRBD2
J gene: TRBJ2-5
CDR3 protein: ASSLRKIAGGVRETQY

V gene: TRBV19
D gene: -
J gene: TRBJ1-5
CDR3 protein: ASSAGRLQPQH

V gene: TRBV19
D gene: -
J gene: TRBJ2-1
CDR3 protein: ASSTTGMSEQF

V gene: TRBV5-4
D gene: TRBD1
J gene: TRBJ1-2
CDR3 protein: ASSGDRGRGGYT

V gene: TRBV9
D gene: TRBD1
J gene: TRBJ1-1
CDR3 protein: ASSSRTGRQSWDTEAF

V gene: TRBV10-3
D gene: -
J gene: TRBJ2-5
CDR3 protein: ATRGREETQY

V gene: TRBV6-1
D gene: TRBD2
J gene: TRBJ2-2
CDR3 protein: ASSESGRAGELF

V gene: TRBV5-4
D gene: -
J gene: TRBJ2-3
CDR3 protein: ASSLMGASTDTQY

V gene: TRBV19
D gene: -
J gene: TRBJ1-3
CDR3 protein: ASSMALRGNTIY

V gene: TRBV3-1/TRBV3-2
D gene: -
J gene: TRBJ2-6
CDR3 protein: ASSPGTFGANVLT

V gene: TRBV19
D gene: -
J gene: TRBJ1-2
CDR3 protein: ASRVSPSGGSYT

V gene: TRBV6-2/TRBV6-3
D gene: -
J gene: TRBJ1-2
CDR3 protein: ASSYGLVYGYT

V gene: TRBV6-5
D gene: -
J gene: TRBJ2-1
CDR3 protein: ASTRRDEQF

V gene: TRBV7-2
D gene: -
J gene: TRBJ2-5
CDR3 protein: ASSLVRGQETQY

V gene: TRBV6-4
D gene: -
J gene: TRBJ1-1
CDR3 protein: ASSDLPGTEAF

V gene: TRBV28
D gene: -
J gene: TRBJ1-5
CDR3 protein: ASTLGGGGSQPQH

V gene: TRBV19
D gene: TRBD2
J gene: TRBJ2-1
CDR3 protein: ASGQTQMAGGEQF

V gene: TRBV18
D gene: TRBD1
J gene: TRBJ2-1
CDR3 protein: ASSPGGTGALLF

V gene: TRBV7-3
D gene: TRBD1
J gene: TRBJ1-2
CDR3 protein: ASSLERQGSTGYT

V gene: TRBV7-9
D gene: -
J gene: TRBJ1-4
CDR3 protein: ASSSQGLATNEKLF

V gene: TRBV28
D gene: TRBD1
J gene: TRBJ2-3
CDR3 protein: ASSLRGAGGRDTQY

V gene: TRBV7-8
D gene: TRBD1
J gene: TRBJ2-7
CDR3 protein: ASSLGAGGQSYEQY

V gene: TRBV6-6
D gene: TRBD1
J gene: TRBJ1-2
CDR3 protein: ATSAGQGNYGYT

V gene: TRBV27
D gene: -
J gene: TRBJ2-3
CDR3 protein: ASSSPGRGTDTQY

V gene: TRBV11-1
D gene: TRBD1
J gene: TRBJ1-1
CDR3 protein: ASSKGQGGLNTEAF

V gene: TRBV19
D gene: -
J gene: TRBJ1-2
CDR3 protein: ASSMTGGANYGYT

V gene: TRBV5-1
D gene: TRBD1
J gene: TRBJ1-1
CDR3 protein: ASSRTGAVNTEAF

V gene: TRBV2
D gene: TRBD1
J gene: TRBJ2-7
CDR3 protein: ASRQGSLYEQY

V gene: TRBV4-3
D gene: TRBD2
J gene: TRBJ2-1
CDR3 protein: ASSQDLTSGRRSEQF

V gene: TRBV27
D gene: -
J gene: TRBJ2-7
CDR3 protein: ASSSQASSYEQY

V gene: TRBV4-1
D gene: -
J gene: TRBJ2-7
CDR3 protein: ASSQDRLTAPPYEQY

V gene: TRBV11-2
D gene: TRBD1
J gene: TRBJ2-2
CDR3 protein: ASSVQGFTGELF

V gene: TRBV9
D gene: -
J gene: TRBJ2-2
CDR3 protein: ASSVIRRRG

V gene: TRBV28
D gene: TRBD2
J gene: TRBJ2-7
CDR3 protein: ASRLGLVASEQY

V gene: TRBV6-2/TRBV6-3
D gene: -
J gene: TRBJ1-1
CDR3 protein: ASSPHLERAEAF

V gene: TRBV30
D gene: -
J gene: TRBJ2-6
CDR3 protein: AWDEREFGANVLT

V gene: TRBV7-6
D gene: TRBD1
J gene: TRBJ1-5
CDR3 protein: ASSLRQGGNQPQH

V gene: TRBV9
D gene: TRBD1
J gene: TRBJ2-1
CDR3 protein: ASSAEGGRTYNEQF

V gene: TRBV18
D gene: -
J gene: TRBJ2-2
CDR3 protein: ASSEGQNTGELF

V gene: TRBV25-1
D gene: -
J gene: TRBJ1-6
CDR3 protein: ASSEYRPSNSPLH

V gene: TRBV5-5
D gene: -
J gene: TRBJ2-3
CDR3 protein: ASSLELAVDTQY

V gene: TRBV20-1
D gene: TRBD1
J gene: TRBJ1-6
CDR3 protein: SASRQGGNSPLH

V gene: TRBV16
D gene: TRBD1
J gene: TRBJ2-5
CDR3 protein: ASSRQGMGETQY

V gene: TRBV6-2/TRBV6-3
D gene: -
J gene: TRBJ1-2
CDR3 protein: ASSAPPRQNGYT